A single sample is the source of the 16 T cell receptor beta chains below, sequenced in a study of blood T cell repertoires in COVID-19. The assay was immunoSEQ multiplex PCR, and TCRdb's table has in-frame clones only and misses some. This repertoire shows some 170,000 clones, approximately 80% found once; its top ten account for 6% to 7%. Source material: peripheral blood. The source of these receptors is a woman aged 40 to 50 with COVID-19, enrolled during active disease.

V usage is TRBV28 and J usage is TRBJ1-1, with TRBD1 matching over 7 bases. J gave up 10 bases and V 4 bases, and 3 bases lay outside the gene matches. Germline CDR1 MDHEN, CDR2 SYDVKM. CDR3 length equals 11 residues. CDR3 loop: CASSYRGAAFF. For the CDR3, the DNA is TGTGCCAGCAGTTACAGGGGAGCAGCTTTCTTT.

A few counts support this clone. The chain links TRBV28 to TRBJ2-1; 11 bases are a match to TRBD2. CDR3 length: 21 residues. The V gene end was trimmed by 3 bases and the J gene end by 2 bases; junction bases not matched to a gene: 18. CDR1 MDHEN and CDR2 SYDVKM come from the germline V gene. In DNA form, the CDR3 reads TGTGCCAGCAGTTTTCCGGGAGCGGCTAGCGGGAGGCCTACCACCTACAATGAGCAGTTCTTC. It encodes CASSFPGAASGRPTTYNEQFF.

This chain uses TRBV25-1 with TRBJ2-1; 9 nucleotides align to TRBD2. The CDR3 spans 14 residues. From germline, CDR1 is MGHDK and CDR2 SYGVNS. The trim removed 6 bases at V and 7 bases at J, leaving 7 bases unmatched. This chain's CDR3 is CASREAGGQNEQFF. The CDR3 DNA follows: TGTGCCAGCAGAGAAGCGGGGGGCCAAAATGAGCAGTTCTTC.

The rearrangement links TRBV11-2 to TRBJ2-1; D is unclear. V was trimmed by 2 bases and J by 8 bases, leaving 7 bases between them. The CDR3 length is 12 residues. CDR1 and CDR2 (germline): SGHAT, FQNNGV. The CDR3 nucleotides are TGTGCCAGCAGCTTACGTTTCCATGAGCAGTTCTTC. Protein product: CASSLRFHEQFF.

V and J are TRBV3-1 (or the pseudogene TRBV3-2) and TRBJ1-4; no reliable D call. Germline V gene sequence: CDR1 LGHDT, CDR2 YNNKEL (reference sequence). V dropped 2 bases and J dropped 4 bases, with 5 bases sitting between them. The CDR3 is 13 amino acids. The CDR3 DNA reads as TGTGCCAGCAGCCAACGGGGTAATGAAAAACTGTTTTTT. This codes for CASSQRGNEKLFF.

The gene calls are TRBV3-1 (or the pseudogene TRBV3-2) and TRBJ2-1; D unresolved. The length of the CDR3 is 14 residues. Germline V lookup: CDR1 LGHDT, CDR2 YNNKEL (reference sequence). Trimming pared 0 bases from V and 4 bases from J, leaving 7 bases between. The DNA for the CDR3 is TGTGCCAGCAGCCAAGACCTAGGTTACAATGAGCAGTTCTTC. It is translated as CASSQDLGYNEQFF.

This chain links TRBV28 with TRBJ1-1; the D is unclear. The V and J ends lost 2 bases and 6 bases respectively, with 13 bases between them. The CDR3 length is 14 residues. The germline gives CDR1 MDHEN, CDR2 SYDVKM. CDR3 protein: CASSLTLGVAEAFF. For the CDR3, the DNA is TGTGCCAGCAGTTTAACCCTCGGAGTCGCTGAAGCTTTCTTT.

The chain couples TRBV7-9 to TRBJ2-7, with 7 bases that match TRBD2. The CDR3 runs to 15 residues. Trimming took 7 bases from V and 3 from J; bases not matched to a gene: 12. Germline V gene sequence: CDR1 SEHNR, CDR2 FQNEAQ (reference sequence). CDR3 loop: CASISMGGESYEQYF. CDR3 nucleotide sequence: TGTGCCAGCATCTCCATGGGGGGGGAGAGCTACGAGCAGTACTTC.

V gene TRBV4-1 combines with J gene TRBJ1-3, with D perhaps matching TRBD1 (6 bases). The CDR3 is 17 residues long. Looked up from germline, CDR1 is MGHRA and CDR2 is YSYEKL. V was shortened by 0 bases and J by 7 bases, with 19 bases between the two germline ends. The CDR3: CASSQEGAGNIMNTIYF. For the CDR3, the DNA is TGCGCCAGCAGCCAAGAGGGGGCAGGGAATATTATGAACACCATATATTTT.

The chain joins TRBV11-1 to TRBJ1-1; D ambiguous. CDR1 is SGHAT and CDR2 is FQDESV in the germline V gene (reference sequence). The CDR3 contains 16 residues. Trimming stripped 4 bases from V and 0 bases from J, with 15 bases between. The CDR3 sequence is CASSSETHRMNTEAFF. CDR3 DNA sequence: TGTGCCAGCAGCTCGGAGACCCATCGAATGAACACTGAAGCTTTCTTT.

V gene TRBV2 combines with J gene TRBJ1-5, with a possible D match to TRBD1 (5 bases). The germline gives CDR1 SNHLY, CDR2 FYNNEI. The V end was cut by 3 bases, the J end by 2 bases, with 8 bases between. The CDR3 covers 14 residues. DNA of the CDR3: TGTGCCAGCAGTGAGTTACAGGGCAATCAGCCCCAGCATTTT. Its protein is CASSELQGNQPQHF.

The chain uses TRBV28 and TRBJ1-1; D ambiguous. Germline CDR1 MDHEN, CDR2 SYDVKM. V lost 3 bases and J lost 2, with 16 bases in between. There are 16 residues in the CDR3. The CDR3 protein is CASSFFRGGSNTEAFF. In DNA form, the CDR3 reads TGTGCCAGCAGTTTTTTCCGGGGAGGGAGTAACACTGAAGCTTTCTTT.

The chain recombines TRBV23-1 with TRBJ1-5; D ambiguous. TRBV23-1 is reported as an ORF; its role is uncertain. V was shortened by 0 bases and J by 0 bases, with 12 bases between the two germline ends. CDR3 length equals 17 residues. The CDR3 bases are TGCGCCAGCAGTCAATCGGGAGGGCTTTATAGCAATCAGCCCCAGCATTTT. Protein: CASSQSGGLYSNQPQHF.

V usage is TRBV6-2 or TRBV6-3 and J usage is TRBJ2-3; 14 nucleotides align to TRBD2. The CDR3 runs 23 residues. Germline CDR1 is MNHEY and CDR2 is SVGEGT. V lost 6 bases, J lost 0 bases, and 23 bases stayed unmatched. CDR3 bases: TGTGCCAGCAGCCCGCCTGGGACTAGCGGGGGCTCCGACTCTGGGTGGAGCACAGATACGCAGTATTTT. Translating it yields CASSPPGTSGGSDSGWSTDTQYF.

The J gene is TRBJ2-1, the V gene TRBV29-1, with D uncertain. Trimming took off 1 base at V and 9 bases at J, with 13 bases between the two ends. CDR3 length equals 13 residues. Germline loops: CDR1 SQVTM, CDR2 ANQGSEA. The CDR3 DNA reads TGCAGCGTTGAAGTCCGGGTATTCGGTGAGCAGTTCTTC. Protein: CSVEVRVFGEQFF.

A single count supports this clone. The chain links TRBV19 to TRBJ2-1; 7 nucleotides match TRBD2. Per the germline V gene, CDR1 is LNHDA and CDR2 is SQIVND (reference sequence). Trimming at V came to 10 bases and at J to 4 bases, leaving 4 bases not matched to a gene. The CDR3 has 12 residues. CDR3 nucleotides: TGTGCCACCGGGCGGGAGTACAATGAGCAGTTCTTC. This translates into CATGREYNEQFF.